This T cell receptor beta chain is drawn from a study of blood T cell repertoires in COVID-19. Overall study: T cells, B-cell-depleted T cells, or PBMCs provided the cDNA or gDNA that served as material.

V shed 4 bases, J shed 0 bases, and the junction held 10 bases outside the gene matches. CDR1 and CDR2 (germline): SGHRS, YFSETQ. The CDR3 covers 18 residues. This study enrolled people aged roughly 18 to 100 from approximately 24 US geographic areas. Participant reports of clinical history set cohort assignment. Authors' data handling: Amplification of reference gene primers was used by the study to estimate nucleated cell counts. The table came from immunoSEQ multiplex PCR; TCRdb's copy has only in-frame clones and leaves some out. For V, J and clone size, that table is used; D and trimming come from the DNA. The sample records about 130,000 clones, about 80% being singletons.

Sequenced material: PBMCs or T cells enriched from blood (not recorded which). This clonotype was sampled from a man in his forties or fifties with acute COVID-19. The chain is built from TRBV5-1 and TRBJ1-4; 9 nucleotides line up with TRBD1. The CDR3 DNA reads as TGCGCCAGCAGCCCGGGACAGGGCGTATCTGCAACTAATGAAAAACTGTTTTTT. This sequence encodes CASSPGQGVSATNEKLFF.